This T cell receptor beta chain was observed in a study of cytomegalovirus exposure and HLA in healthy donors. Study-level points and caveats: The records held CMV serostatus as the only immune exposure information. It emerged from a later analysis that several of the most significant clusters appeared to be linked to common viral pathogens. Reportedly, a later analysis found an Asian-associated ancestry cluster had fewer N-insertions than the roughly 700-donor mean.

A note on this clone: Its specificity is not known.

Healthy bone marrow donors formed the donor group. V lost 5 bases and J lost 7; bases outside the gene matches: 11. Germline loops: CDR1 LNHDA, CDR2 SQIVND (reference sequence). The CDR3 totals 15 residues. In the PCR, 60 Vbeta and 13 Jbeta primers were used. Measured with immunoSEQ multiplex PCR; TCRdb has only the in-frame clones, and not every one. Here the sample spans some 220,000 clones, more than 70% being singletons. The sequenced sample was PBMCs. The receptor comes from a boy younger than 18 in good health and CMV-seronegative. V gene TRBV19 combines with J gene TRBJ1-2; 9 nucleotides agree with TRBD1. The CDR3 bases are TGTGCCAGTAGTCACCCGACAGGGGGAAGTCGTGGCTACACCTTC. It encodes CASSHPTGGSRGYTF.